The next 13 T cell receptor beta chains were all read from a single sample in a study of T cells in localized non-small cell lung cancer. Clones were sequenced by immunoSEQ multiplex PCR, and TCRdb holds only the in-frame ones, with some missing. The repertoire holds about 59,000 clones, with approximately 90% as singletons. The starting material was peripheral blood, obtained before any cancer treatment. The receptors shown here come from a man aged 35-75 years with stage I squamous cell lung carcinoma.

The chain employs TRBV30 and TRBJ2-3, with 8 nucleotides matching TRBD2. With V trimmed by 4 bases and J by 0 bases, 6 bases remained unmatched. This CDR3 has 15 residues. Germline V gives CDR1 GTSNPN, CDR2 SVGIG (reference sequence). The CDR3 DNA reads as TGTGCCTGGACAGGACTAGCCATGAGCACAGATACGCAGTATTTT. Its protein is CAWTGLAMSTDTQYF.

The chain has TRBV27 and TRBJ2-5; TRBD1 or TRBD2 may be the D gene (5 bases each). V was clipped by 7 bases and J by 5 bases, with 17 bases between them. From germline, CDR1 is MNHEY and CDR2 SMNVEV (reference sequence). This CDR3 is built from 14 residues. CDR3 nucleotides: TGTGCCAGCACCCGGACTGGTTGGGGGGAGACCCAGTACTTC. Protein sequence: CASTRTGWGETQYF.

The V call is TRBV4-1, the J call TRBJ2-1, with a weak D call TRBD2 (5 bases). The CDR3 length is 15 residues. The germline V gene encodes CDR1 MGHRA and CDR2 YSYEKL. V lost 3 bases, J lost 8 bases, and 17 bases lay in between. The CDR3 nucleotides read TGCGCCAGCAGCCAGCGTACTAGAAAGGCGGATGAGCAGTTCTTC. As protein: CASSQRTRKADEQFF.

The chain has TRBV9 and TRBJ1-1; unclear D gene. Germline CDR1 is SGDLS and CDR2 is YYNGEE. This CDR3 has 14 residues. V was shortened by 3 bases and J by 11 bases, with 20 bases between the two germline ends. CDR3 bases: TGTGCCAGCAGCGCCGCCCCGACCGGGAGGGATGCTTTCTTT. This gives the protein CASSAAPTGRDAFF.

The chain is built from TRBV6-1 and TRBJ1-5, with a weak D call TRBD1 (6 bases). V dropped 7 bases and J dropped 3 bases, with 13 bases sitting between them. The CDR3 is 14 residues long. Germline V CDR1 and CDR2: MNHNS, SASEGT. The CDR3 nucleotides are TGTGCCAGCACCCAGACAGGTCCCAATCAGCCCCAGCATTTT. Encoded protein: CASTQTGPNQPQHF.

CDR3 residues: CSVEVQLFGETQYF. The DNA for the CDR3 is TGCAGCGTTGAAGTGCAGCTCTTTGGGGAGACCCAGTACTTC. The chain links TRBV29-1 to TRBJ2-5; no firm D call. The CDR3 is 14 amino acids. The germline gives CDR1 SQVTM, CDR2 ANQGSEA. V was shortened by 1 base and J by 5 bases, with 14 bases between the two germline ends.

The rearrangement links TRBV15 to TRBJ2-7, with TRBD2 matching over 13 bases. The CDR3 spans 16 residues. The germline CDR1 and CDR2 sequences are LNHNV and YYDKDF (reference sequence). V was clipped by 2 bases and J by 1 base; unmatched bases: 2. CDR3 sequence reads: CATSRPTSGRSYEQYF. Here the CDR3 DNA reads TGTGCCACCAGCAGACCGACTAGCGGGAGGTCCTACGAGCAGTACTTC.

The chain carries TRBV6-6 and TRBJ1-4; 7 bases are shared with TRBD1. This CDR3 region has 12 residues. Germline CDR1 and CDR2: MNHNY and SVGAGI (reference sequence). J lost 6 bases, V lost 6 bases, and 1 base had no gene match. CDR3 DNA: TGTGCCAGCAGAGGGACAGATGAAAAACTGTTTTTT. Translation gives CASRGTDEKLFF.

CDR3 in DNA: TGCGCCAGCAGCTGGGCGACAGGGGACGAGACCCAGTACTTC. Encoded protein: CASSWATGDETQYF. V gene TRBV5-1 combines with J gene TRBJ2-5; 8 positions match TRBD1. Germline V gene data show CDR1 as SGHRS and CDR2 as YFSETQ. With 3 bases clipped from V and 5 bases from J, the junction kept 6 bases outside the gene matches. The CDR3 is made up of 14 amino acids.

This clone appeared a single time. The chain is built from TRBV25-1 and TRBJ2-5; D remains ambiguous. Per the germline V gene, CDR1 is MGHDK and CDR2 is SYGVNS. V was shortened by 8 bases and J by 3 bases, with 10 bases between the two germline ends. CDR3 length: 12 amino acids. CDR3: CASRALEETQYF. CDR3 nucleotide sequence: TGTGCCAGCCGAGCGCTGGAAGAGACCCAGTACTTC.

This clone appeared a few times. Different DNA sequences within this sample yield the same CDR3. The genes are TRBV4-2 and TRBJ2-3; D possibly corresponds to TRBD2 (6 bases). The germline gives CDR1 LGHNA, CDR2 YNFKEQ. Trimming cost V 1 base and J 3 bases, with 11 bases left between them. The CDR3 is 15 amino acids. The CDR3 loop reads CASSQGNSGTDTQYF. As DNA, the CDR3 is TGTGCCAGCAGCCAAGGGAATAGCGGAACAGATACGCAGTATTTT.

The rearrangement joins TRBV19 to TRBJ1-5; TRBD1 is a possible D gene (5 bases). The germline CDR1 and CDR2 sequences are LNHDA and SQIVND (reference sequence). This CDR3 has 16 amino acids. V dropped 3 bases and J dropped 2 bases, with 14 bases sitting between them. CDR3 bases: TGTGCCAGTAGTATTAGGGAGGGACGGGGCAATCAGCCCCAGCATTTT. This translates into CASSIREGRGNQPQHF.

The gene calls are TRBV7-3 and TRBJ2-5; no reliable D call. The CDR3 is 16 amino acids. V lost 1 base, J lost 0 bases, and 12 bases lay in between. Germline CDR1 is SGHTA and CDR2 is FQGTGA. CDR3 sequence (DNA): TGTGCCAGCAGCTTAAGAGGTCCCCCTTACCAAGAGACCCAGTACTTC. This codes for CASSLRGPPYQETQYF.